This T cell receptor (beta chain) was found in a study of T cell changes during pregnancy in multiple sclerosis. Sequenced by immunoSEQ multiplex PCR; TCRdb stores in-frame clones only, minus some. Here the sample spans fewer than 85,000 clones, almost 95% being singletons. CDR1 and CDR2 (germline): SGHTA, FQGNSA. With 4 bases removed from V and 4 bases from J, the gap between germline ends came to 20 bases. The CDR3 sequence is 17 residues long. This rearrangement joins TRBV7-2 to TRBJ2-1, with D possibly being TRBD2 (6 bases). The specimen was peripheral blood, collected before pregnancy. The sequence was collected from a female donor with multiple sclerosis, enrolled in a pregnancy study. The CDR3 loop reads CASSSALSGGSYNEQFF. The CDR3 DNA is TGTGCCAGCAGCTCCGCCCTGAGCGGAGGGAGTTACAATGAGCAGTTCTTC.